This T cell receptor beta chain is drawn from a study of blood T cells in healthy people across ages. Study-wide context: For every two T cells, template switching captured about one barcoded beta molecule. Findings and caveats of the study: The study found more naive CD4+ cells and higher diversity in long-lived than aged donors.

Alongside a J-beta primer mix, a sample-barcoded 5' primer served in a second PCR lasting about 7 to 12 cycles. Each cDNA molecule, via a template-switch adaptor with 12 random nucleotides, was tagged. TCRdb re-called the 5' RACE reads with MiXCR, one entry per CDR3 protein. The data show some 1,800,000 distinct CDR3 sequences, approximately 40% seen once. This clonotype was seen more than once but under ten times. Its antigen is still unknown. The germline V gene encodes CDR1 MNHEY and CDR2 SVGEGT. This CDR3 is 14 amino acids long. Trimming stripped 2 bases from V and 8 bases from J, with 10 bases between. Donors ranged from roughly 6 to 100 years old and were healthy Caucasians in Russia.

Sequenced: blood. The chain uses TRBV6-2 or TRBV6-3 and TRBJ1-6; maybe TRBD1 (5 bases). The receptor's source is a human donor in good health. The CDR3 spells CASSYDSEDSPLHF. In DNA form, the CDR3 reads TGTGCCAGCAGTTACGACAGCGAGGATTCACCCCTCCACTTT.